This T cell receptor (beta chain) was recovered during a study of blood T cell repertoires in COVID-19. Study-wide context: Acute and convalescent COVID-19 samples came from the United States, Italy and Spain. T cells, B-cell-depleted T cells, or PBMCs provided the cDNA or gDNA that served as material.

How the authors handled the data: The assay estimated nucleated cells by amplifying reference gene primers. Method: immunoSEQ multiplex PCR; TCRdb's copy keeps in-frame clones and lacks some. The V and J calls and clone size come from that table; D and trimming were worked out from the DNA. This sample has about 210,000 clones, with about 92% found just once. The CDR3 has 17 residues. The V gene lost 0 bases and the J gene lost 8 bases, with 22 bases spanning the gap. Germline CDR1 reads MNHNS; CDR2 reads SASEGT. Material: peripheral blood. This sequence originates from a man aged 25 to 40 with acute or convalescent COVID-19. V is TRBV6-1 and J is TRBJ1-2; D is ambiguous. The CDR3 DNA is TGTGCCAGCAGTGAAGCGAGGTGGGCGGGTCTTGTGCAAGGCTACACCTTC. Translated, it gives CASSEARWAGLVQGYTF.